This T cell receptor (beta chain) was retrieved from a study of T cell responses to AZD1222 COVID-19 vaccine. Across the whole study: Samples with a second dose at about 4 or about 12 weeks were pooled together.

V lost 5 bases and J lost 7, with 12 bases in between. In germline, CDR1 is SEHNR, CDR2 FQNEAQ (reference sequence). The CDR3 loop spans 14 amino acids. Here immunoSEQ multiplex PCR was the method, and the copy in TCRdb shows in-frame clones only, minus some. Counted here are approximately 160,000 clones, just over 90% occurring once; the ten biggest clones make up about 2.8%. In the case of this clone: Its antigen is not identified.

Study-wide points: Reports indicate that nearly half of spike-specific TCRs are directed at unmutated variant regions. Just a handful of AZD1222 recipients tested seropositive at baseline.

The material was peripheral blood, obtained on day 0 of AZD1222 vaccination. This TCR derives from an adult in good health. The genes are TRBV7-9 and TRBJ1-6; possibly TRBD1 for D (5 bases). The CDR3: CASSLGDGNSPLHF. For the CDR3, the DNA is TGTGCCAGCAGCCTAGGGGACGGCAATTCACCCCTCCACTTT.